The following is a TCR beta chain sequence with its context. Its antigen is unidentified. The data derive from a study of T-cell reconstitution after alpha-beta-depleted transplantation in children. Notes on the study in general: The high TCRbeta diversity at day 60 in some patients came from surviving recipient T cells and thymic progenitors. As was reported, about two months after transplant, alpha-beta T cells came from several hundred expanded graft clones.

The authors prepared the TCRbeta library with unique molecular identifiers. TCRdb used MiXCR to reprocess the PCR reads, holding one entry per CDR3 protein. The table includes about 590,000 distinct CDR3 sequences, 10% to 15% detected once. The CDR3 runs 13 residues. The germline V gene has CDR1 SGHNT and CDR2 YENEEA. V lost 4 bases, J lost 9 bases, and 13 bases lay in between. V is TRBV11-3 and J is TRBJ2-1; TRBD2 is a possible D gene (5 bases). The sequence was collected from a male patient aged 10-17 years who had a stem cell transplant for acute myeloid leukemia, so the T cells may come from the graft donor. Sample: PBMCs, mostly from graft donor cells, taken 360 days after TCRalphabeta/CD19-depleted stem cell transplant. The DNA of the CDR3 is TGTGCCAGCAGCTCCCGGGGTACAAGTGAGCAGTTCTTC. Translated, it gives CASSSRGTSEQFF.